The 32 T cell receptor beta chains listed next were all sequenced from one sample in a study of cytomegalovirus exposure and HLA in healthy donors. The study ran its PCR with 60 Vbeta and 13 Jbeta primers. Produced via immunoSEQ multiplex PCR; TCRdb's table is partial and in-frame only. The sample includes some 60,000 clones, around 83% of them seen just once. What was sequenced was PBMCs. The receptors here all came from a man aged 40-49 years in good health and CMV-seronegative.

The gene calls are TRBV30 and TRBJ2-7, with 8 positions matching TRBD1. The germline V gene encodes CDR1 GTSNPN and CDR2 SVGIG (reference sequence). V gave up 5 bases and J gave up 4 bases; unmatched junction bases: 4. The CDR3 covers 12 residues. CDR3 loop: CAWGGTGYEQYF. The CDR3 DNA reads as TGTGCCTGGGGGGGGACAGGTTACGAGCAGTACTTC.

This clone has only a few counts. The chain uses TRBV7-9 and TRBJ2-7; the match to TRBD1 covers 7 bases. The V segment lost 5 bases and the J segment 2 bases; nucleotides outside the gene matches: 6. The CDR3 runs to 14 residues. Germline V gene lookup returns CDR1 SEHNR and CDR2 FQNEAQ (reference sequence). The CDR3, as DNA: TGTGCCAGCAGCCACGGGGACAGACCCTACGAGCAGTACTTC. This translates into CASSHGDRPYEQYF.

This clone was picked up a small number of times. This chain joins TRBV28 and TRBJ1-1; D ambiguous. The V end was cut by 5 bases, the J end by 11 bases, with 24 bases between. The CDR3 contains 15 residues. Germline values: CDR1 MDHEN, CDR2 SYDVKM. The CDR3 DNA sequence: TGTGCCAGCAGTCAGTCATGGCGGAATTCCGCGGCGGCTTTCTTT. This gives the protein CASSQSWRNSAAAFF.

CDR3 nucleotides: TGTGCCAGTAGTATGACCCAGGGACTAGCGGACACAGATACGCAGTATTTT. Protein product: CASSMTQGLADTDTQYF. The V gene is TRBV19, the J gene TRBJ2-3, with TRBD2 matching 11 bases. The CDR3 covers 17 residues. V dropped 3 bases and J dropped 2; count of bases not matched to a gene: 7. Germline V gene lookup returns CDR1 LNHDA and CDR2 SQIVND (reference sequence). The full variable domain, rest sourced from reference TRBV19 and TRBJ2-3, is DGGITQSPKYLFRKEGQNVTLSCEQNLNHDAMYWYRQDPGQGLRLIYYSQIVNDFQKGDIAEGYSVSREKKESFPLTVTSAQKNPTAFYLCASSMTQGLADTDTQYFGPGTRLTVL.

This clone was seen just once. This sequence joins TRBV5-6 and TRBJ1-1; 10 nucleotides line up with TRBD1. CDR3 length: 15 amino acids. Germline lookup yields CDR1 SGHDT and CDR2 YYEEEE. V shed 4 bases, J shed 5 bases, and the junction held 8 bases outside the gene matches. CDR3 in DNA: TGTGCCAGCAGCCCGGAGGGGACAGGGGAGACTGAAGCTTTCTTT. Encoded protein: CASSPEGTGETEAFF.

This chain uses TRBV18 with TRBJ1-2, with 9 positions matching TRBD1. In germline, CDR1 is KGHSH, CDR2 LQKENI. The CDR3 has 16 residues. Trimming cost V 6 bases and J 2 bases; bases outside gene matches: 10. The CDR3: CASSPATGGVNYGYTF. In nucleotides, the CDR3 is TGTGCCAGCTCCCCCGCTACAGGGGGCGTGAACTATGGCTACACCTTC.

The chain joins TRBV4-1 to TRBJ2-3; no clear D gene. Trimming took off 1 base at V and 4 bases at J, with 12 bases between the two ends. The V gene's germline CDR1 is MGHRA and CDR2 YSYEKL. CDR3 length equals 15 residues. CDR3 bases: TGCGCCAGCAGCCAAGTAGGAGTAGGCCCAGATACGCAGTATTTT. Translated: CASSQVGVGPDTQYF.

The CDR3 region is CASSQDRVNIQYF. In nucleotides, the CDR3 is TGCGCCAGCAGCCAAGACAGGGTCAACATTCAGTACTTC. V and J are TRBV4-3 and TRBJ2-4; possibly TRBD1 for D (5 bases). The length of the CDR3 is 13 residues. The germline V and J ends were trimmed by 0 bases and 7 bases, with 7 bases remaining between them. The V gene's germline CDR1 is LGHNA and CDR2 YSLEER.

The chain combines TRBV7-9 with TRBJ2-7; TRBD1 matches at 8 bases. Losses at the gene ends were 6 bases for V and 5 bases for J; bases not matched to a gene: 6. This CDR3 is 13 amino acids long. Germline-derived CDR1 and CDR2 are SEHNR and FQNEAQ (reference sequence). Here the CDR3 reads CASRSDRGHEQYF. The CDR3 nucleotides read TGTGCCAGCAGGTCTGACAGGGGACACGAGCAGTACTTC.

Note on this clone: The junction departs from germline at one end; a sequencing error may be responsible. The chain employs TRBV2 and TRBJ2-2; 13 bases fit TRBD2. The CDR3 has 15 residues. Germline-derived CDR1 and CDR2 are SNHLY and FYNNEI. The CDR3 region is CASKLAGGYTRELFF. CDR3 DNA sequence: TGTGCCAGCAAACTAGCGGGGGGGTACACCAGGGAGCTGTTTTTT.

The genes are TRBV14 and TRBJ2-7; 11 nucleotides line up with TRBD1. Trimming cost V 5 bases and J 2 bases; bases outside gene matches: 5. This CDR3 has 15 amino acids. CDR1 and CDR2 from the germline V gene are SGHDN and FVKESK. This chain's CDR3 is CASSFGQGAAYEQYV. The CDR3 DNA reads TGTGCCAGCAGCTTCGGACAGGGGGCCGCCTACGAGCAGTACGTC.

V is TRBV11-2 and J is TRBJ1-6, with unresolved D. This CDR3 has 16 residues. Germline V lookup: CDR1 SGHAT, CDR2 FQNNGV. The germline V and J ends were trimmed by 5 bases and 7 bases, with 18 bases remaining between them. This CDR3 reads CASSPLRGPTNSPLHF. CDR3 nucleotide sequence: TGTGCCAGCAGCCCACTCCGCGGGCCCACCAATTCACCCCTCCACTTT.

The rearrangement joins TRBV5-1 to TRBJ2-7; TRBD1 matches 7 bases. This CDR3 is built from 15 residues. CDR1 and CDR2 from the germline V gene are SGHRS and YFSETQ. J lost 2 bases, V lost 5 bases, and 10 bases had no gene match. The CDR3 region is CASRPRDSKTYEQYF. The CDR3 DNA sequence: TGCGCCAGCAGACCCCGGGACAGCAAGACCTACGAGCAGTACTTC. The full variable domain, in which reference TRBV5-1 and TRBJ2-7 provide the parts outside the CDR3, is KAGVTQTPRYLIKTRGQQVTLSCSPISGHRSVSWYQQTPGQGLQFLFEYFSETQRNKGNFPGRFSGRQFSNSRSEMNVSTLELGDSALYLCASRPRDSKTYEQYFGPGTRLTVT.

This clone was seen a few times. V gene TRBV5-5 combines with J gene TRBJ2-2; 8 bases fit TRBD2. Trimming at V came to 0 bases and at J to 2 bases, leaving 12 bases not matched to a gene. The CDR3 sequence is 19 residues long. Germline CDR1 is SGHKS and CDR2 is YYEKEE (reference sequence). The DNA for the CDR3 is TGTGCCAGCAGCTTGGCCATAGTAGCGGGGCTGATAAACACCGGGGAGCTGTTTTTT. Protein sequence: CASSLAIVAGLINTGELFF. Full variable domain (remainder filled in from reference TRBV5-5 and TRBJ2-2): DAGVTQSPTHLIKTRGQQVTLRCSPISGHKSVSWYQQVLGQGPQFIFQYYEKEERGRGNFPDRFSARQFPNYSSELNVNALLLGDSALYLCASSLAIVAGLINTGELFFGEGSRLTVL.

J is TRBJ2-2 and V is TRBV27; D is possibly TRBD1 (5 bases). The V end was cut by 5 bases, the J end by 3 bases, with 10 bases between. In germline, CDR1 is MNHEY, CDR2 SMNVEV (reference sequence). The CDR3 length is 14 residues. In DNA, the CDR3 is TGTGCCAGCAGTATCTACAGGTACACCGGGGAGCTGTTTTTT. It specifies CASSIYRYTGELFF.

The CDR3 nucleotides read TGTGCCAGCAGCCCTTTAGCGGGGGGGATAAAACACAACACCGGGGAGCTGTTTTTT. Its protein product is CASSPLAGGIKHNTGELFF. The chain employs TRBV28 and TRBJ2-2; 11 nucleotides line up with TRBD2. Per the germline V gene, CDR1 is MDHEN and CDR2 is SYDVKM. The CDR3 is 19 amino acids. V was pared by 6 bases and J by 2 bases, with 14 bases of the junction left unmatched.

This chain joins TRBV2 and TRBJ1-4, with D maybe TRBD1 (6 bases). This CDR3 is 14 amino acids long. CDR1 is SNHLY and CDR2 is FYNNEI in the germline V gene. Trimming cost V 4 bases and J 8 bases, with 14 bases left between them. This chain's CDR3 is CASSVGGQGEKLFF. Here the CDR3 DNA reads TGTGCCAGCAGTGTTGGGGGCCAGGGGGAAAAACTGTTTTTT.

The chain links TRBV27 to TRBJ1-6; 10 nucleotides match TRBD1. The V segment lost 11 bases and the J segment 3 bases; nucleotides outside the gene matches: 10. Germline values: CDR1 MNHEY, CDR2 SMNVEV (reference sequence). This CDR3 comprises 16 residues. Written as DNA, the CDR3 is TGTGCCCGACTCGGACAGGGGGAGTACTATAATTCACCCCTCCACTTT. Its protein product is CARLGQGEYYNSPLHF.

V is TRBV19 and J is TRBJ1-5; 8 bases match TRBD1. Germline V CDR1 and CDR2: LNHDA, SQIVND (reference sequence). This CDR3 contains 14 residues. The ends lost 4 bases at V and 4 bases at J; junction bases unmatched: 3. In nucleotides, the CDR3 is TGTGCCAGTAGTACAACAGGGGGTAATCAGCCCCAGCATTTT. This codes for CASSTTGGNQPQHF.

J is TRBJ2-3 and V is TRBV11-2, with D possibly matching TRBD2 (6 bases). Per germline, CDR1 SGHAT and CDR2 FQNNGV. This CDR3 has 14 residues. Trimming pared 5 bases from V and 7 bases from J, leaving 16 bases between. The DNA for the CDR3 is TGTGCCAGCAGCACAACCAACGGGGGTCATACGCAGTATTTT. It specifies CASSTTNGGHTQYF.

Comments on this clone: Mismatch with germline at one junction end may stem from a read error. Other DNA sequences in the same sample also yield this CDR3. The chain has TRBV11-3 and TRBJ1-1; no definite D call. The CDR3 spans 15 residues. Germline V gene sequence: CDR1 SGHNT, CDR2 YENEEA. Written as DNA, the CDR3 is TGTGCCAGCAGCTTAGGCAGGTGGATGAACACTGAGGCTTTCTTT. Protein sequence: CASSLGRWMNTEAFF.

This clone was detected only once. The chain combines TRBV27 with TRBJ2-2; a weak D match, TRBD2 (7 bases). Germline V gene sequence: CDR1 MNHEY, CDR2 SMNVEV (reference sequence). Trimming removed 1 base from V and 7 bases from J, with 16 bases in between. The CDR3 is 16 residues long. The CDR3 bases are TGTGCCAGCAGTTTATTTGCTCGGGGGGCGGACGGGGAGCTGTTTTTT. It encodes CASSLFARGADGELFF.

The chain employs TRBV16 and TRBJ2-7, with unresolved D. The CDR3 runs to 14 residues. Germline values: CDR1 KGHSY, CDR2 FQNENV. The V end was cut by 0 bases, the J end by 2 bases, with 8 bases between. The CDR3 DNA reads TGTGCCAGCAGCCAATCGGTTCAGGCCTACGAGCAGTACGTC. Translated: CASSQSVQAYEQYV.

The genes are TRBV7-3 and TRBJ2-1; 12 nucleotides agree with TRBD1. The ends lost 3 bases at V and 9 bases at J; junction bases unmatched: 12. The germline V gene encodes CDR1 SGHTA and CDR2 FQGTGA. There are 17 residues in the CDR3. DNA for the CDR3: TGTGCCAGCAGCTTGGGGACAGGGGGCGTCTCCTCGGCTGAGCAGTTCTTC. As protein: CASSLGTGGVSSAEQFF.

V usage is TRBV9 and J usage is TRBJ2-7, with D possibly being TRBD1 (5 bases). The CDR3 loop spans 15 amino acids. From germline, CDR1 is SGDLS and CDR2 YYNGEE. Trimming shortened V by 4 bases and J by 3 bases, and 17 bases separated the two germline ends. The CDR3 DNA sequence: TGTGCCAGCAGCCCCTCTAGGGGATCAAACTACGAGCAGTACTTC. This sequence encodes CASSPSRGSNYEQYF.

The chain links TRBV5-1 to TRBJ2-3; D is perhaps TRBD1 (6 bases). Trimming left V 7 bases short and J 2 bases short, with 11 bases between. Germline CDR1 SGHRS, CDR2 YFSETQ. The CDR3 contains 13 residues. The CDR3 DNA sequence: TGCGCCAGCCAGGGGTTTAACACAGATACGCAGTATTTT. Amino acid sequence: CASQGFNTDTQYF. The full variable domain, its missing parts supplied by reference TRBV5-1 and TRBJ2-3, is KAGVTQTPRYLIKTRGQQVTLSCSPISGHRSVSWYQQTPGQGLQFLFEYFSETQRNKGNFPGRFSGRQFSNSRSEMNVSTLELGDSALYLCASQGFNTDTQYFGPGTRLTVL.

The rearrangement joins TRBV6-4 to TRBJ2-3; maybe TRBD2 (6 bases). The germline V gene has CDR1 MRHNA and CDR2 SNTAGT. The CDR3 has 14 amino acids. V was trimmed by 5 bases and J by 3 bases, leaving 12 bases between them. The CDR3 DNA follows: TGTGCCAGCAGTTCATCTGGGGGGACAGATACGCAGTATTTT. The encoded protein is CASSSSGGTDTQYF.

This CDR3 reads CASSPLDEQFF. CDR3 bases: TGTGCCAGCAGCCCCCTCGATGAGCAGTTCTTC. V gene TRBV2 combines with J gene TRBJ2-1; D gene uncertain. CDR3 length equals 11 residues. Deletions cut 6 bases from V and 8 bases from J, with 8 bases between. The germline V gene has CDR1 SNHLY and CDR2 FYNNEI.

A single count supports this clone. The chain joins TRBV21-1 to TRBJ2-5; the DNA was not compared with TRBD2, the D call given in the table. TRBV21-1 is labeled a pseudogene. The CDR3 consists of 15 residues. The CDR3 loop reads CASSKVGTSQETQYF. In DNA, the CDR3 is TGTGCCAGCAGCAAAGTAGGGACTAGCCAAGAGACCCAGTACTTC.

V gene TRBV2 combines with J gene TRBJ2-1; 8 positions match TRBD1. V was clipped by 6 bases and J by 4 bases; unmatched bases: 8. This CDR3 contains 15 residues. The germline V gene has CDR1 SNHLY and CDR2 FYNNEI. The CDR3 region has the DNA TGTGCCAGCAGCCTTGCAGGGGGCCTTTACAATGAGCAGTTCTTC. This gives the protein CASSLAGGLYNEQFF.

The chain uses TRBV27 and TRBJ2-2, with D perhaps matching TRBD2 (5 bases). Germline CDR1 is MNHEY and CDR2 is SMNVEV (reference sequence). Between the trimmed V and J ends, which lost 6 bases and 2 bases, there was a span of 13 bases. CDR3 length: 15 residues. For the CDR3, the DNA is TGTGCCAGCAGCTCCTTCGGGGTTAACACCGGGGAGCTGTTTTTT. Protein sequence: CASSSFGVNTGELFF.

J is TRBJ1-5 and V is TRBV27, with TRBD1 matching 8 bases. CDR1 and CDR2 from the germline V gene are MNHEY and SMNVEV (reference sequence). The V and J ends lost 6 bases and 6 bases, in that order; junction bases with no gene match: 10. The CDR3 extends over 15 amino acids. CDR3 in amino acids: CASRRQGAQGQPQHF. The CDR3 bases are TGTGCCAGCAGAAGGCAGGGGGCGCAAGGTCAGCCCCAGCATTTT.